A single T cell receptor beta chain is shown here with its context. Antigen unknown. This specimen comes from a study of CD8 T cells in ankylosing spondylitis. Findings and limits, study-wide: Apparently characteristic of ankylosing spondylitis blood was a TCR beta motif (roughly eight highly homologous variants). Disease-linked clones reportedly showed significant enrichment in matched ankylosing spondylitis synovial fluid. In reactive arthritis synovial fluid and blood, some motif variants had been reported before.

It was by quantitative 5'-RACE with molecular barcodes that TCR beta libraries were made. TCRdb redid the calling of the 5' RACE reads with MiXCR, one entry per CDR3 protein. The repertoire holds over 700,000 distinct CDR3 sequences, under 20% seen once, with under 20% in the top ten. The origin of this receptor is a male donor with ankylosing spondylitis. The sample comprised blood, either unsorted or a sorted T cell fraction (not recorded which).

The CDR3 region has the DNA TGTGCCAGCAGCCCGAAGTACCCTGTCTATGAGCAGTTCTTC. It translates to CASSPKYPVYEQFF. J is TRBJ2-1 and V is TRBV7-2; D unresolved. The germline gives CDR1 SGHTA, CDR2 FQGNSA. The V end lost 5 bases, the J end lost 8 bases, and 16 bases lay between the germline ends. CDR3 length: 14 residues.